Sequencing of this T cell receptor beta chain was carried out in a study of blood T cell repertoires in COVID-19. The J segment lost 6 bases and the V segment lost 8 bases, leaving 9 bases of the junction unmatched. This CDR3 contains 13 residues. The germline gives CDR1 MDHEN, CDR2 SYDVKM. Method: immunoSEQ multiplex PCR; TCRdb's copy keeps in-frame clones and lacks some. The sample has about 280,000 clones; 85% to 90% are singletons. Sequencing used peripheral blood. This receptor was taken from a human donor in a cohort sampled during active COVID-19. This rearrangement joins TRBV28 to TRBJ2-7; 8 bases map to TRBD2. The CDR3 DNA is TGTGCCAGCCTCGGACTAGCCTATGGCGAGCAGTACTTC. This gives the protein CASLGLAYGEQYF.